The table lists the clone carrying this TCR beta chain with a few counts. Its antigen is not known. Researchers built TCR beta libraries using quantitative 5'-RACE with molecular barcodes. TCRdb reanalysed the 5' RACE reads using MiXCR and keeps one entry per CDR3 protein. The sample records about 540,000 distinct CDR3 sequences, roughly 13% being singletons. The data stem from a study of CD8 T cells in ankylosing spondylitis. Whole-study results and caveats: Clones linked to the disease showed a CD8+ phenotype. They occurred at relatively low frequencies in peripheral blood. Matched synovial fluid from ankylosing spondylitis patients was reported to be enriched for disease-linked clones. Fewer than ten highly homologous variants made up a TCR beta motif that seemed to typify ankylosing spondylitis blood.

The CDR3 is made up of 18 amino acids. Germline CDR1 and CDR2: LGHNT and FRNRAP. V lost 5 bases and J lost 5; bases outside the gene matches: 20. The chain combines TRBV12-5 with TRBJ1-2; 7 bases map to TRBD1. Sequencing was carried out using blood, either unsorted or a sorted T cell fraction (not recorded which). This sequence originates from a male donor with ankylosing spondylitis. As DNA, the CDR3 is TGTGCTAGTGGTACCGATACTGATCACGGGCAGGGGGAGTATGGCTACACCTTC. It codes for CASGTDTDHGQGEYGYTF.